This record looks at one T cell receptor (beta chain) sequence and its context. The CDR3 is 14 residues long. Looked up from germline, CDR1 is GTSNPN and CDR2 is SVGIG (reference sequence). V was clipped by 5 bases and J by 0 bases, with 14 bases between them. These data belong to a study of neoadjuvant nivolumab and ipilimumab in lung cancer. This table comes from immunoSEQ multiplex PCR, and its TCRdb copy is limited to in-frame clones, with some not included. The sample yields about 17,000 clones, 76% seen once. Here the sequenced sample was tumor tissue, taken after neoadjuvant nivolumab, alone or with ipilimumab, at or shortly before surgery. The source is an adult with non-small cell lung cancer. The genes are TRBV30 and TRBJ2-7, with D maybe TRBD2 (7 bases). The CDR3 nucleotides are TGTGCCTGGGGGGGGGCAGGTCCCTCCTACGAGCAGTACTTC. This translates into CAWGGAGPSYEQYF.